This T cell receptor (beta chain) stems from a study of blood T cell repertoires in COVID-19. Generated by immunoSEQ multiplex PCR, the TCRdb table keeps only in-frame clones and is missing some. The table has 250,000 or so clones, around 90% seen once. The V end was cut by 4 bases, the J end by 1 base, with 9 bases between. The CDR3 extends over 14 amino acids. CDR1 and CDR2 from the germline V gene are MNHEY and SVGEGT. The receptor comes from a woman in her 70s with active or convalescent COVID-19. The chain carries TRBV6-2 or TRBV6-3 and TRBJ2-3; tentative D call: TRBD2 (6 bases). The sequencing input was peripheral blood. The CDR3 DNA reads as TGTGCCAGCAGTTCCAGGGAGGGCACAGATACGCAGTATTTT. Protein product: CASSSREGTDTQYF.